This T cell receptor (beta chain) was obtained from a study of Graves' ophthalmopathy and Graves' hyperthyroidism. About the study: Hyperthyroidism is called stable when no ophthalmopathy develops within 18 months of follow-up.

This CDR3 is built from 14 residues. Germline CDR1 is DFQATT and CDR2 is SNEGSKA (reference sequence). V gave up 6 bases and J gave up 2 bases, with 17 bases separating them. Findings and caveats of the study: The model achieved 70.59% sensitivity and roughly 79% specificity for ophthalmopathy progression.

RNA transcripts were the source from which TCR beta CDR3 regions were amplified. First-round RT-PCR with HTBI primers preceded a second-round multiplex PCR. Using its own MiXCR run on the multiplex PCR reads, TCRdb lists one record per CDR3 protein. This sample has over a million distinct CDR3 sequences, with roughly 35% found just once. Other autoimmune diseases, uncontrolled infections, pregnancy or lactation led to the exclusion of patients. About this clonotype itself: The antigen is not known.

The gene calls are TRBV20-1 and TRBJ2-7; no clear D. The specimen was peripheral blood or thyroid tissue (not recorded which). The receptor was isolated from an adult man with Graves' hyperthyroidism. The CDR3 DNA follows: TGCAGTGCCCTAGACCTAAGACTGGCCTACGAGCAGTACTTC. It encodes CSALDLRLAYEQYF.